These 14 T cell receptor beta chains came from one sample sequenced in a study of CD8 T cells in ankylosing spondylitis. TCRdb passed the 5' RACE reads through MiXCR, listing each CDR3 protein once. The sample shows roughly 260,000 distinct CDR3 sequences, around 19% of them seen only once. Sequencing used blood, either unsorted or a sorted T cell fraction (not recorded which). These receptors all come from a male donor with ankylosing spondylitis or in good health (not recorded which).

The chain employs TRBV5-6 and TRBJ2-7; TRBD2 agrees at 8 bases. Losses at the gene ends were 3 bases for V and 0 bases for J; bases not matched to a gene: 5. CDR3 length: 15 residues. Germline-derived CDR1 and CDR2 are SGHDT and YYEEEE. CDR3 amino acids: CASSSRGGSSYEQYV. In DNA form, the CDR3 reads TGTGCCAGCAGCTCCCGGGGGGGAAGCTCCTACGAGCAGTACGTC.

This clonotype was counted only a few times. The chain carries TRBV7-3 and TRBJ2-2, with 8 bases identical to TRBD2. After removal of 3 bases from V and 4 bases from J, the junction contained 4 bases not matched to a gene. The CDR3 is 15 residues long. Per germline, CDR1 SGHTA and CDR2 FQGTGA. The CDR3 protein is CASSLFGGGTGELFF. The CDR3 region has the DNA TGTGCCAGCAGCTTGTTCGGGGGGGGCACCGGGGAGCTGTTTTTT.

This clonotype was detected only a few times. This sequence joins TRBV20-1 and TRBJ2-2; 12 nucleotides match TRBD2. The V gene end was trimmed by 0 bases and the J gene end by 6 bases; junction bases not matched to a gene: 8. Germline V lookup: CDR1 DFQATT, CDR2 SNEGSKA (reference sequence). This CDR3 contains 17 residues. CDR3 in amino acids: CSARDRRLAGGAGELFF. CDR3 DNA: TGCAGTGCTAGAGATCGTAGGCTAGCGGGAGGGGCCGGGGAGCTGTTTTTT.

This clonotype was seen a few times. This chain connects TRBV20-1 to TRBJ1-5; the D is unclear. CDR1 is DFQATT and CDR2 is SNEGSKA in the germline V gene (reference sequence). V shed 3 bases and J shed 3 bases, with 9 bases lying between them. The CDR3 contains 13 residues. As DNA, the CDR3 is TGCAGTGCTAGTAGCGCGGACAATCAGCCCCAGCATTTT. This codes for CSASSADNQPQHF.

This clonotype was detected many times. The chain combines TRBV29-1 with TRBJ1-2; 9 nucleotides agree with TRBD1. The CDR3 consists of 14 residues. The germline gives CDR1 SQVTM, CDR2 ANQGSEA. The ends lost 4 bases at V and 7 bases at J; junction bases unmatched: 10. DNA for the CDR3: TGCAGCGTTGTCCGGGACAGGGAAATTTTTGGCTACACCTTC. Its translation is CSVVRDREIFGYTF.

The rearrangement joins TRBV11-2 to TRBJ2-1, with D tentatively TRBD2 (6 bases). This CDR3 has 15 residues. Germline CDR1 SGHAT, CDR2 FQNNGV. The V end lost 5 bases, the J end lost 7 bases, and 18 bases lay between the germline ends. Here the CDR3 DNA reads TGTGCCAGCAGCAGAGACACTAGCCTACGTAATGAGCAGTTCTTC. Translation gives CASSRDTSLRNEQFF.

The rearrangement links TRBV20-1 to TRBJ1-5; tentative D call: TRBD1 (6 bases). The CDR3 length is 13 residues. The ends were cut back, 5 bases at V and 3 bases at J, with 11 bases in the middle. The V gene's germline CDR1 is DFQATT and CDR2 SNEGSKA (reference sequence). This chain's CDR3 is CSAVDRPNQPQHF. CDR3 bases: TGCAGTGCTGTGGACAGACCCAATCAGCCCCAGCATTTT.

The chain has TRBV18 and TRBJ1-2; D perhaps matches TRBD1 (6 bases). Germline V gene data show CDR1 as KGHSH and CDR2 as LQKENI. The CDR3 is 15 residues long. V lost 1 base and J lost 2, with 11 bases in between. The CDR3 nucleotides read TGTGCCAGCTCACCACAAGTCGGGACAAACTATGGCTACACCTTC. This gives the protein CASSPQVGTNYGYTF.

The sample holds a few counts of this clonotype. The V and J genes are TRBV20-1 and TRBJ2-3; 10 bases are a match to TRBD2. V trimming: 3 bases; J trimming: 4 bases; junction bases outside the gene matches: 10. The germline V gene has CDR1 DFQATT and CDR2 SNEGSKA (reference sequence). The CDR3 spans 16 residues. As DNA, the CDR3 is TGCAGTGCTAGGACCGGGACTAGCGCTAGAGCAGATACGCAGTATTTT. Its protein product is CSARTGTSARADTQYF.

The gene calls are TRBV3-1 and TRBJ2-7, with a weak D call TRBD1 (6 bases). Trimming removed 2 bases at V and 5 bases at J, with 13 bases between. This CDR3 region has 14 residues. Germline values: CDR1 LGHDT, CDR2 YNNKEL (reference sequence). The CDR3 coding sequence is TGTGCCAGCAGCCAATACCAGACAGGTAACGAGCAGTACGTC. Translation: CASSQYQTGNEQYV.

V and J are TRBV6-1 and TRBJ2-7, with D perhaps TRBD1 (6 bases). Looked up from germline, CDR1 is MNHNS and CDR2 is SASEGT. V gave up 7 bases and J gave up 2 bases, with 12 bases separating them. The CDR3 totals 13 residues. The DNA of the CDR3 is TGTGCCAGCACAGAGACAGGAGCCTACGAGCAGTACGTC. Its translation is CASTETGAYEQYV.

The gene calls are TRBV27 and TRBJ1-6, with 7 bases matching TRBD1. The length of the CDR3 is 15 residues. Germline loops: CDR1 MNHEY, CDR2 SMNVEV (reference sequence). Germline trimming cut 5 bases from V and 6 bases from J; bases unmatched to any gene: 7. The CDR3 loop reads CASSPVRDSNSPLHF. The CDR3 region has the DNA TGTGCCAGCAGTCCCGTCCGGGACAGTAATTCACCCCTCCACTTT.

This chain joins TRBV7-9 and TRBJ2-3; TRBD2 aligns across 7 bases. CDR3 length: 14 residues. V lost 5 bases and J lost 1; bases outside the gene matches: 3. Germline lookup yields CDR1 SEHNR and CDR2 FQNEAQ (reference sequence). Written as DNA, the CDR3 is TGTGCCAGCAGCCAGGCGGGAGGCACAGATACGCAGTATTTT. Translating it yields CASSQAGGTDTQYF.

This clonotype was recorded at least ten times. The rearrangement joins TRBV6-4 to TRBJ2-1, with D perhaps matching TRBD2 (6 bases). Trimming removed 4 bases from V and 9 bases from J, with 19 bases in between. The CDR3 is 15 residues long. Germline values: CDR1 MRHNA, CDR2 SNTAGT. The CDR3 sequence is CASSAGTGLSGEQFF. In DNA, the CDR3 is TGTGCCAGCAGTGCCGGGACTGGCCTGTCGGGTGAGCAGTTCTTC.